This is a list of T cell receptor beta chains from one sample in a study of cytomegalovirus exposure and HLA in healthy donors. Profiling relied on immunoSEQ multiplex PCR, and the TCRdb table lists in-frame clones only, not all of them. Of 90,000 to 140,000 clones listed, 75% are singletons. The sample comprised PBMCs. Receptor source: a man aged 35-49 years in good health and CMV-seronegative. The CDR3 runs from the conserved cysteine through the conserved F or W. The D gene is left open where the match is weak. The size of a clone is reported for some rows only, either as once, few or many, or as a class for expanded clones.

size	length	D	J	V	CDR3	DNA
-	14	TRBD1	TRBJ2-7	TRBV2	CASSLQGSSYEQYF	TGTGCCAGCAGTCTACAGGGGTCCAGTTACGAGCAGTACTTC
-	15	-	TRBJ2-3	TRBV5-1	CASSSWGVGTDTQYF	TGCGCCAGCAGCTCTTGGGGGGTGGGCACAGATACGCAGTATTTT
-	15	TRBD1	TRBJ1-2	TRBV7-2	CASSAGTGAFYGYTF	TGTGCCAGCAGCGCGGGGACAGGGGCATTCTATGGCTACACCTTC
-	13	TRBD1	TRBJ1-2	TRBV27	CATRDRGFYGYTF	TGTGCCACCCGGGACAGGGGATTCTATGGCTACACCTTC
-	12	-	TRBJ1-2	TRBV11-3	CASSLGEGDYTF	TGTGCCAGCAGCTTAGGGGAGGGCGACTACACCTTC
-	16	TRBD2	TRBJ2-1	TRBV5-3	CARSLGGGGTDNEQFF	TGTGCCAGAAGCTTGGGGGGCGGGGGTACCGACAATGAGCAGTTCTTC
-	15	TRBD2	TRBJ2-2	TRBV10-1	CASRPAGTVAGELFF	TGCGCCAGCAGACCAGCGGGAACGGTCGCCGGGGAGCTGTTTTTT
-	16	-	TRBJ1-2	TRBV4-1	CASSQALGADNYGYTF	TGCGCCAGCAGCCAAGCCCTGGGGGCAGACAACTATGGCTACACCTTC
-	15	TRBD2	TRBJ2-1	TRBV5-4	CASSSGLAGTNEQFF	TGTGCCAGCAGCTCTGGACTAGCGGGGACCAATGAGCAGTTCTTC
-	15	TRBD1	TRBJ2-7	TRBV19	CASTPGTGNTYEQYF	TGTGCCAGTACTCCGGGGACAGGGAATACCTACGAGCAGTACTTC
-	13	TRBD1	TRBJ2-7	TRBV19	CASSMGQSYEQYF	TGTGCCAGTAGTATGGGACAGAGTTACGAGCAGTACTTC
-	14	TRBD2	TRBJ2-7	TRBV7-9	CASSPREGAHEQYF	TGTGCCAGCAGCCCGCGGGAGGGGGCCCACGAGCAGTACTTC
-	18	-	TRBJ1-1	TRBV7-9	CASSFFVTGGSIDTEAFF	TGTGCCAGCAGCTTTTTCGTTACGGGGGGTTCGATTGACACTGAAGCTTTCTTT
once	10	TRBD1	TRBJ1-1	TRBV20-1	CSARTGGAFF	TGCAGTGCACGGACAGGGGGAGCTTTCTTT
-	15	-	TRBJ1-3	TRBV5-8	CASSSGGPSGNTIYF	TGTGCCAGCAGCTCCGGTGGGCCCTCTGGAAACACCATATATTTT
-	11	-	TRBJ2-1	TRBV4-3	CASSQGGEQFF	TGCGCCAGCAGCCAAGGGGGCGAGCAGTTCTTC
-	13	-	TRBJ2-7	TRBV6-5	CASSRTGSYEQYF	TGTGCCAGCAGTCGTACAGGATCCTACGAGCAGTACTTC
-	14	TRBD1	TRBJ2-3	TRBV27	CASRSETGLDTQYF	TGTGCCAGCAGGTCCGAGACAGGGCTGGATACGCAGTATTTT
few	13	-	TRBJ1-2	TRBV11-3	CASSLDPSTGYTF	TGTGCCAGCAGCTTAGATCCCAGTACTGGCTACACCTTC
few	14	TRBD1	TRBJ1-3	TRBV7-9	CASSQTGDKNTIYF	TGTGCCAGCAGCCAGACAGGGGATAAAAACACCATATATTTT
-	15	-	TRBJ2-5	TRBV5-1	CASSLDEGIRETQYF	TGCGCCAGCAGCTTGGATGAGGGAATAAGAGAGACCCAGTACTTC
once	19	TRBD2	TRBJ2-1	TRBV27	CASSPRLAGGYLSYNEQFF	TGTGCCAGCAGTCCCCGACTAGCGGGAGGGTATTTGTCCTACAATGAGCAGTTCTTC
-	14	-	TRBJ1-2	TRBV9	CASSVAQVPRGYTF	TGTGCCAGCAGCGTAGCTCAGGTCCCCCGGGGCTACACCTTC
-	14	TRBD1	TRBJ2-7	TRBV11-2	CASSPGTGKREQYF	TGTGCCAGCAGCCCCGGGACAGGGAAGAGGGAGCAGTACTTC
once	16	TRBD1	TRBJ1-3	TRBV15	CATSVDRGYSGNTIYF	TGTGCCACCAGCGTCGACAGGGGGTACTCTGGAAACACCATATATTTT
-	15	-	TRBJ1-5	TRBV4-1	CASSYGPQDNQPQHF	TGCGCCAGCAGCTACGGCCCTCAGGACAATCAGCCCCAGCATTTT
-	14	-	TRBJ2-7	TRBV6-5	CASWGADRSYEQYF	TGTGCCAGCTGGGGAGCTGACCGCTCCTACGAGCAGTACTTC
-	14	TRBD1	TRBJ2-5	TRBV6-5	CASSYGDSAETQYF	TGTGCCAGCAGTTACGGGGACAGTGCGGAGACCCAGTACTTC
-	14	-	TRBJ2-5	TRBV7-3	CASSLAGAGETQYF	TGTGCCAGCAGCTTAGCGGGGGCGGGAGAGACCCAGTACTTC
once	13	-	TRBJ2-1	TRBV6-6	CASSRRGDNEQFF	TGTGCCAGCAGCCGCAGGGGGGACAATGAGCAGTTCTTC
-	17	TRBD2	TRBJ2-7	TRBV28	CASSLKSYVAGDYEQYF	TGTGCCAGCAGTTTAAAATCGTATGTAGCGGGGGATTACGAGCAGTACTTC
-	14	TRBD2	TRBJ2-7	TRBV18	CASSPLAGVGEQYF	TGTGCCAGCTCACCGCTAGCGGGAGTGGGCGAGCAGTACTTC
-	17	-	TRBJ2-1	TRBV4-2	CASSQSGQPKFYNEQFF	TGTGCCAGCAGCCAATCGGGACAACCGAAGTTCTACAATGAGCAGTTCTTC
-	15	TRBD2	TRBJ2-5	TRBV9	CASTVASGTQETQYF	TGTGCCAGCACAGTGGCTAGCGGGACCCAAGAGACCCAGTACTTC
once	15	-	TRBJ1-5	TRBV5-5	CASSRLTGSNQPQHF	TGTGCCAGCAGCCGGCTGACAGGCAGCAATCAGCCCCAGCATTTT
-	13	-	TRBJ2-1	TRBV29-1	CSVGVDSGNEQFF	TGCAGCGTTGGAGTCGATTCCGGCAATGAGCAGTTCTTC
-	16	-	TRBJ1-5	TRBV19	CASEGTRGGSNQPQHF	TGTGCCAGCGAAGGTACGCGGGGGGGTAGCAATCAGCCCCAGCATTTT
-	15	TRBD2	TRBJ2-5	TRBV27	CASSLSRLAEETQYF	TGTGCCAGCAGTTTATCGAGACTAGCGGAAGAGACCCAGTACTTC
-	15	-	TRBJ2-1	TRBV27	CASSTVMSSYNEQFF	TGTGCCAGCAGTACTGTCATGAGCTCCTACAATGAGCAGTTCTTC
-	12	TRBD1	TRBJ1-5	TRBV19	CASRGSNQPQHF	TGTGCCAGCAGGGGGAGCAATCAGCCCCAGCATTTT